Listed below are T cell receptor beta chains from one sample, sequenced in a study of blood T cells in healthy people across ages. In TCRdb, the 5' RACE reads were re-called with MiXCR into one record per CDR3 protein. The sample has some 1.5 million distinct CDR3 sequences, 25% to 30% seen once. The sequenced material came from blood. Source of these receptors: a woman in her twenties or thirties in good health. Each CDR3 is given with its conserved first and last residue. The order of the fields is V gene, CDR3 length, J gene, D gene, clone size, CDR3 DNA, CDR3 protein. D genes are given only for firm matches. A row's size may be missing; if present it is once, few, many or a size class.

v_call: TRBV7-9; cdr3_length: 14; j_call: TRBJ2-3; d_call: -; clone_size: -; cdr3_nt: TGTGCCAGCAGTCGGCCAGGCCGCACAGATACGCAGTATTTT; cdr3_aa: CASSRPGRTDTQYF
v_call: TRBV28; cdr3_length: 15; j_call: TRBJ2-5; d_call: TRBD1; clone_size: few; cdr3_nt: TGTGCCAGCGGTACAGTGGACAGGGGACAAGAGACCCAGTACTTC; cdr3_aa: CASGTVDRGQETQYF
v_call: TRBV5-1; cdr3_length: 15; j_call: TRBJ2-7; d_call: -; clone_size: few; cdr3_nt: TGCGCCAGCAGCTTGGACAGGGCTGACGTGAACGAGCAGTACTTC; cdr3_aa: CASSLDRADVNEQYF
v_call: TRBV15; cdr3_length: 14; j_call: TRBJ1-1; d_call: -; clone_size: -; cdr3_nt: TGTGCCACCAGCAGAGTAGACGCGAACACTGAAGCTTTCTTT; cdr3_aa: CATSRVDANTEAFF
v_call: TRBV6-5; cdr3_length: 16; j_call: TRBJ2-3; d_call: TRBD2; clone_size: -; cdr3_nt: TGTGCCAGCAGTTATTATACTAGCGGGCGAACAGATACGCAGTATTTT; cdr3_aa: CASSYYTSGRTDTQYF
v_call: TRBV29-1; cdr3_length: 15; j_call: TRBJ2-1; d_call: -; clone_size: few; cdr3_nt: TGCAGCGTTGTAGGTTCGGGACGGGACTACAATGAGCAGTTCTTC; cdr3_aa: CSVVGSGRDYNEQFF
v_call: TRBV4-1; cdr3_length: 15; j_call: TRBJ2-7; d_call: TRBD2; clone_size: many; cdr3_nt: TGCGCCAGCAGCCAAGCTGTAGCGGGGACATACGAGCAGTACTTC; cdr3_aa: CASSQAVAGTYEQYF
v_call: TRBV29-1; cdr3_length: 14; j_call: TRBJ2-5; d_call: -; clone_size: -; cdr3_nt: TGCAGCGTTGGGTCAAGGCTGATGCCAGAGACCCGGTACTTC; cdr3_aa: CSVGSRLMPETRYF
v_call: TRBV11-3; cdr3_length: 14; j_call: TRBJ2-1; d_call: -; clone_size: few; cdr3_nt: TGTGCCAGCAGCTTAGAATACACGGACAATGAGCAGTTCTTC; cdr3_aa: CASSLEYTDNEQFF
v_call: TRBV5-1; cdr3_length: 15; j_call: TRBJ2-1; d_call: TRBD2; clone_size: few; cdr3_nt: TGCGCCAGCAGCCCACAAGCGGGGGTTAACAATGAGCAGTTCTTC; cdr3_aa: CASSPQAGVNNEQFF
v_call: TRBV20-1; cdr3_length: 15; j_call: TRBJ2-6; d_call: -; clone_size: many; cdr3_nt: TGCAGTGCTAGGACCAGGAACTCTGGGGCCAACGTCCTGACTTTC; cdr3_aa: CSARTRNSGANVLTF
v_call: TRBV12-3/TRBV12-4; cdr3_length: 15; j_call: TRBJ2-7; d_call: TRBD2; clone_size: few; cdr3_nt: TGTGCCAGCAGCCGCGGGGGGGCCCCTCCCTACGAGCAGTACTTC; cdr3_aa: CASSRGGAPPYEQYF
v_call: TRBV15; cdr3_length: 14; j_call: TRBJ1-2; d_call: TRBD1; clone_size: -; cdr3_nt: TGTGCCACCAGCGGACAGGGGGAGTTCTATGGCTACACCTTC; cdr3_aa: CATSGQGEFYGYTF
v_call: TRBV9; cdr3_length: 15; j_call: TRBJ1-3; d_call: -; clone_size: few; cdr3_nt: TGTGCCAGCAGCGGAAGAGGATACTCTGGAAACACCATATATTTT; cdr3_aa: CASSGRGYSGNTIYF
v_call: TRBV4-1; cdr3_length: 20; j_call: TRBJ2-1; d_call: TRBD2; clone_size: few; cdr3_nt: TGCGCCAGCAGCCAGGTAACACTAGCGGGGGCTAGGATTAACTTCAATGAGAAGTTCTTC; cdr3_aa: CASSQVTLAGARINFNEKFF
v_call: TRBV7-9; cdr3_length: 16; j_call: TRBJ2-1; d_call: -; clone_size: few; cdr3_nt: TGTGCCAGCAGCCCCTCAGGGGGGCTAGGGTCCAATGAGCAGTTCTTC; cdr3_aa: CASSPSGGLGSNEQFF
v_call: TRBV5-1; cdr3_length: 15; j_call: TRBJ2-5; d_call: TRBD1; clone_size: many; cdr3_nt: TGCGCCAGCAGCACCGGGACAGGGGTACGGGAGACCCAGTACTTC; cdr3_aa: CASSTGTGVRETQYF
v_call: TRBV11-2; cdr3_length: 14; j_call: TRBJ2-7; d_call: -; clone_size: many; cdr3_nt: TGTGCCAGCAGCTCCCTCCTGGGCTCAGCCGAGCAGTACTTC; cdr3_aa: CASSSLLGSAEQYF
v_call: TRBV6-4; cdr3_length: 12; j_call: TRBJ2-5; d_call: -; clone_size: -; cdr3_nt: TGTGCCAGCAGTGACTCGAAAGAGACCCAGTACTTC; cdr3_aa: CASSDSKETQYF
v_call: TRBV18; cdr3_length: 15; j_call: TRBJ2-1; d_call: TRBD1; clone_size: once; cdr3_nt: TGTGCCAGCTCACCCGGGACAGGGTTCTCCGGTGAGCAGTTCTTC; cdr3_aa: CASSPGTGFSGEQFF
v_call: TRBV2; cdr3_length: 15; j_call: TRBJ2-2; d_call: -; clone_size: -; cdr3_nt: TGTGCCAGCAGTGCTTTAGACATAAACACCGGGGAGCTGTTTTTT; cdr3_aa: CASSALDINTGELFF
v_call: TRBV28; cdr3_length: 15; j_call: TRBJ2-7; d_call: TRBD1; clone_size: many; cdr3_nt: TGTGCCAGCACCTCCGGGGACAGCTACTTCTACGAGCAGTACTTC; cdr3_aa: CASTSGDSYFYEQYF
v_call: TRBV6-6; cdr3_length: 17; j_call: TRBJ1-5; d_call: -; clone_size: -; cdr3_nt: TGTGCCAGCAGACCAACGAATACAGGGAAAGGACGACAGCCCCAGCATTTT; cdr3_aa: CASRPTNTGKGRQPQHF
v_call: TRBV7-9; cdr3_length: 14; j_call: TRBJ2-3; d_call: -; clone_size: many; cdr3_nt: TGTGCCAGCGTCCCCGGGATTAGCACAGATACGCAGTATTTT; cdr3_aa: CASVPGISTDTQYF
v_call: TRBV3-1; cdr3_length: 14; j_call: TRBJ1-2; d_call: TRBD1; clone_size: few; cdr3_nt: TGTGCCAGCAGCCAACAAACTAACAGGGGGGGCTACACCTTC; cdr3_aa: CASSQQTNRGGYTF
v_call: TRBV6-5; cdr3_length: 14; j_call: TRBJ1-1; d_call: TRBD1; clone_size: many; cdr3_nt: TGTGCCAGCAGTTTGGACAGGAGAGGTACTGAAGCTTTCTTT; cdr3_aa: CASSLDRRGTEAFF
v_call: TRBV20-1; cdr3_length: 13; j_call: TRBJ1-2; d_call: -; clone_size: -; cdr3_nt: TGCAGTGCTGGAGGCGGGGATCCTTATGTCTACACCTTC; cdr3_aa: CSAGGGDPYVYTF
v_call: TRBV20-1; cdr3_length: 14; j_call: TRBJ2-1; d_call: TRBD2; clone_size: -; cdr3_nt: TGCAGTGCTGGAGCCGGGACTAGCGATGGTGAGCAGTTCTTC; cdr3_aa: CSAGAGTSDGEQFF
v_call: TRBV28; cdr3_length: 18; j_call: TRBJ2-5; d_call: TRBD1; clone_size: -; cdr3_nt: TGTGCCAGCAGTTTAGGGGGCTTCGGACAGGGGTTTGGAGAGACCCAGTACTTC; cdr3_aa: CASSLGGFGQGFGETQYF
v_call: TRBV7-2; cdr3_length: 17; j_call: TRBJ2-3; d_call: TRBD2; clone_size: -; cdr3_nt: TGTGCCAGCAGCTTAGGTGGGACTAGCGGGAGATCGTATACGCAGTATTTT; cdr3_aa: CASSLGGTSGRSYTQYF
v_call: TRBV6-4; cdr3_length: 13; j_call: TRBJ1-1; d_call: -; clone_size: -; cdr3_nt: TGTGCCAGCACAACATACTCGAACACTGAAGCTTTCTTT; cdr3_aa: CASTTYSNTEAFF
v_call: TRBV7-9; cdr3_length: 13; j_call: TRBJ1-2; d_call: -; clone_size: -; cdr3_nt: TGTGCCAGCAGCTTCAATTCTAACTATGGCTACACCTTC; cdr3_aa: CASSFNSNYGYTF
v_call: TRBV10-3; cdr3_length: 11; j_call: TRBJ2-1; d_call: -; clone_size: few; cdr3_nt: TGTGCCATCAGTGAAAGTCGGGTGCAGTTCTTC; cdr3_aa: CAISESRVQFF
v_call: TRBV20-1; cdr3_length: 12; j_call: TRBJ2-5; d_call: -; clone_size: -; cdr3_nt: TGCAGTGCCGTTGGTCGGGGCGAGACCCAGTACTTC; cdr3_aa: CSAVGRGETQYF
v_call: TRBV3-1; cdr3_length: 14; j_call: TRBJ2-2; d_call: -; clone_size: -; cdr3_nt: TGTGCCAGCAGCCAAGAATATAACACCGGGGAGCTGTTTTTT; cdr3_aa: CASSQEYNTGELFF
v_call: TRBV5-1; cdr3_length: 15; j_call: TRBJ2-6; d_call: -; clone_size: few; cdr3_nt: TGCGCCAGCAGCTTGGCCCTCCCCGGGGCCAACGTCCTGACTTTC; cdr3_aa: CASSLALPGANVLTF